The 3 T cell receptor beta chains below come from one sample, sequenced in a study of cytomegalovirus exposure and HLA in healthy donors. The PCR employed 60 Vbeta primers together with 13 Jbeta primers. Assay used: immunoSEQ multiplex PCR; TCRdb lists only in-frame clones, some missing. The sample includes 140,000 to 150,000 clones, approximately 78% of them seen just once. Sequenced material: PBMCs. These receptors were obtained from a woman under 30 in good health and CMV-seropositive.

The J gene is TRBJ1-5, the V gene TRBV29-1; tentative D call: TRBD1 (5 bases). V was trimmed by 1 base and J by 5 bases, leaving 12 bases between them. CDR3 length: 14 residues. CDR1 SQVTM and CDR2 ANQGSEA come from the germline V gene. In nucleotides, the CDR3 is TGCAGCGTTGAAGCGCGGGGCGAAGATCAGCCCCAGCATTTT. Residues: CSVEARGEDQPQHF.

The chain is built from TRBV4-2 and TRBJ2-1; TRBD2 matches 11 bases. The junction had 4 bases not matched to a gene; V was cut back by 0 bases and J by 6 bases. This CDR3 has 16 residues. Germline V CDR1 and CDR2: LGHNA, YNFKEQ. CDR3 protein: CASSQDSLAGGNEQFF. CDR3 nucleotides: TGTGCCAGCAGCCAAGATTCCCTAGCGGGGGGCAATGAGCAGTTCTTC.

V gene TRBV9 combines with J gene TRBJ1-6, with 7 bases fitting TRBD1. Germline values: CDR1 SGDLS, CDR2 YYNGEE. V was pared by 1 base and J by 9 bases, with 7 bases of the junction left unmatched. The CDR3 sequence is 15 residues long. CDR3 sequence reads: CASSVRATGSSPLHF. CDR3 nucleotides: TGTGCCAGCAGCGTAAGGGCGACAGGGAGTTCACCCCTCCACTTT.